A selection of T cell receptor beta chains follows, all from one sample in a study of OX40 agonist ivuxolimab in advanced cancers. The table came from immunoSEQ multiplex PCR; TCRdb's copy has only in-frame clones and leaves some out. The data show 65,000 to 75,000 clones, more than 70% seen once. The sample here was CD4+ or CD8+ T cells sorted from blood, taken in a trial of the OX40 agonist ivuxolimab. The source of these receptors is an adult with an advanced solid tumor such as melanoma, head and neck, liver or kidney cancer. Both conserved end residues are part of each CDR3. The D gene is left open where the match is weak. Only some rows state a clone size, as once, few, many or a class for expanded clones.

>TRBJ1-6|once|.|TRBV29-1
TGCAGCGCCTTCATCCTCGGCACCCTCCACTTT
CSAFILGTLHF
>TRBJ1-2|once|.|TRBV7-8
TGTGCCAGCAGCTTAGCGAACAGGGAATATGGCTACACCTTC
CASSLANREYGYTF
>TRBJ1-2|.|.|TRBV25-1
TGTGCCAGCAGTGAACCGGGCCGAGGGTATGGCTACACCTTC
CASSEPGRGYGYTF
>TRBJ2-7|.|TRBD1|TRBV7-3
TGTGCCAGCAGCCCGGACAGGGGGTCCTACGAGCAGTACTTC
CASSPDRGSYEQYF
>TRBJ2-5|.|TRBD2|TRBV28
TGTGCCAGCAGTTTGGCGGGAGCGAGCCAAGAGACCCAGTACTTC
CASSLAGASQETQYF
>TRBJ2-7|.|.|TRBV5-4
TGTGCCAGCAGCTTGGGGGGGCGCTCCTACGAGCAGTACTTC
CASSLGGRSYEQYF
>TRBJ2-7|.|.|TRBV7-9
TGTGCCAGCAGCTTAGCGGCAGGGACCTACGAGCAGTACTTC
CASSLAAGTYEQYF
>TRBJ2-6|.|.|TRBV5-1
TGCGCCAGCAGCTGGACAGCTTACTCTGGGGCCAACGTCCTGACTTTC
CASSWTAYSGANVLTF
>TRBJ2-3|once|TRBD2|TRBV5-1
TGCGCCAGCAGCTTGGCCGGGACTAGCGGTACAGATACGCAGTATTTT
CASSLAGTSGTDTQYF
>TRBJ1-5|.|TRBD1|TRBV18
TGTGCCAGCTCCCTCCACAGGCCGACAGGGGACAATCAGCCCCAGCATTTT
CASSLHRPTGDNQPQHF
>TRBJ2-2|.|.|TRBV30
TGTGCCTGGAGTGCTCTGGGGCTTGACACCGGGGAGCTGTTTTTT
CAWSALGLDTGELFF
>TRBJ2-5|once|.|TRBV10-3
TGTGCCATCACTAATGGGGCAGGGGCCCAAGAGACCCAGTACTTC
CAITNGAGAQETQYF
>TRBJ2-7|.|.|TRBV5-6
TGTGCCAGCAGCTTGAGTCGGGGCGAGCAGTACTTC
CASSLSRGEQYF
>TRBJ1-5|.|TRBD1|TRBV10-3
TGTGCCATCAGTGAGGGGCCCCCCACAGGGGGCCTTCAGCCCCAGCATTTT
CAISEGPPTGGLQPQHF
>TRBJ2-5|.|.|TRBV9
TGTGCCAGCAGCCCCGCAGGGCAGGAAGAGACCCAGTACTTC
CASSPAGQEETQYF
>TRBJ1-3|.|.|TRBV7-6
TGTGCCAGCAGCTCTGGACAGACGGCAGGGAACACCATATATTTT
CASSSGQTAGNTIYF
>TRBJ1-3|.|.|TRBV6-5
TGTGCCAGCAGTATGGGGCTCCTCTCTGGAAACACCATATATTTT
CASSMGLLSGNTIYF
>TRBJ2-7|.|.|TRBV15
TGTGCCACCAGCAGAGATGCCGGCGGGGTTTACGAGCAGTACTTC
CATSRDAGGVYEQYF
>TRBJ1-4|.|TRBD1|TRBV29-1
TGCAGCGTCTATCTGTGGGACAGTGAAAAACTGTTTTTT
CSVYLWDSEKLFF
>TRBJ2-1|.|.|TRBV7-3
TGTGCCAGCAGCTTATTACCGCGGGACGGAGCCTCCTACAATGAGCAGTTCTTC
CASSLLPRDGASYNEQFF
>TRBJ1-1|.|TRBD1|TRBV27
TGTGCCAGCATCCCGGACAGGGGATACACTGAAGCTTTCTTT
CASIPDRGYTEAFF
>TRBJ2-2|.|.|TRBV11-2
TGTGCCAGCAGGTCCGGGACGGGAAACACCGGGGAGCTGTTTTTT
CASRSGTGNTGELFF
>TRBJ2-2|.|TRBD2|TRBV19
TGTGCCAGTAGTAGGGGACTAGCGGACACCGGGGAGCTGTTTTTT
CASSRGLADTGELFF
>TRBJ2-3|.|TRBD2|TRBV6-1
TGTGCCAGCAGCCGACTAGCGGGGGGCATTGATACGCAGTATTTT
CASSRLAGGIDTQYF
>TRBJ1-1|.|.|TRBV10-3
TGTGCCATCAGTGAGGTTGGGGAGAACACTGAAGCTTTCTTT
CAISEVGENTEAFF
>TRBJ1-2|.|.|TRBV14
TGTGCCAGCAGCCAGTTCGACACGGACTTTTTATATGGCTACACCTTC
CASSQFDTDFLYGYTF
>TRBJ1-5|.|TRBD1|TRBV19
TGTGCCAGTAGTGGGGGACAGGGGGGTTTAGGCCAGCCCCAGCATTTT
CASSGGQGGLGQPQHF
>TRBJ1-6|few|.|TRBV19
TGTGCCAGTAGTATTTCGGCCTATCCTGGGGATTCACCCCTCCACTTT
CASSISAYPGDSPLHF
>TRBJ2-2|.|TRBD1|TRBV10-3
TGTGCCATCAGATCCGGGACAGGGGAAGGTGGTTTAGCCGGGGAGCTGTTTTTT
CAIRSGTGEGGLAGELFF
>TRBJ2-7|.|.|TRBV6-5
TGTGCCAGCAGCCGTAGCGGCTACGAGCAGTACTTC
CASSRSGYEQYF
>TRBJ2-5|.|TRBD2|TRBV4-1
TGCGCCAGCAGCCCGGGGACTAGCGACCAAGAGACCCAGTACTTC
CASSPGTSDQETQYF
>TRBJ1-1|.|.|TRBV19
TGTGCCAGTAGTAGCGGGAACACTGAAGCTTTCTTT
CASSSGNTEAFF
>TRBJ2-7|.|TRBD1|TRBV19
TGTGCCAGTAGTTTCGGGACAGGTGGGGAGCAGTACTTC
CASSFGTGGEQYF
>TRBJ1-2|.|.|TRBV19
TGTGCCAGTAGTTTCCAGGGGACTAACTATGGCTACACCTTC
CASSFQGTNYGYTF
>TRBJ1-6|.|.|TRBV19
TGTGCCAGTAACACCCAACTGAGGTATAATTCACCCCTCCACTTT
CASNTQLRYNSPLHF
>TRBJ2-1|.|TRBD2|TRBV6-5
TGTGCCAGCAGTCTAGCGGGAGGAGTTAACAATGAGCAGTTCTTC
CASSLAGGVNNEQFF
>TRBJ1-6|few|TRBD1|TRBV6-5
TGTGCCAGCAACAGACAGGGGACCAATTCACCCCTCCACTTT
CASNRQGTNSPLHF
>TRBJ2-5|.|.|TRBV7-8
TGTGCCAGCAGCTTATTAAGAGGGGGCCAAGAGACCCAGTACTTC
CASSLLRGGQETQYF
>TRBJ2-7|.|TRBD2|TRBV27
TGTGCCAGCAGTCCCGATGGGGGGGGGACCTACGAGCAGTACTTC
CASSPDGGGTYEQYF
>TRBJ2-1|.|.|TRBV7-9
TGTGCCAGCAGCTTGGTTGATGGGTTGAGTGAGCAGTTCTTC
CASSLVDGLSEQFF
>TRBJ2-5|.|TRBD2|TRBV30
TGTGCCTGGAGCGGGACTAGCGGGAATTTGGAGACCCAGTACTTC
CAWSGTSGNLETQYF
>TRBJ1-1|many|.|TRBV29-1
TGCAGCGTTGAAGATCCCGTAGGGCCTGGGGCTTTCTTT
CSVEDPVGPGAFF
>TRBJ2-7|.|.|TRBV28
TGTGCCAGCAGTTTATGGGCGGTCTCCTACGAGCAGTACTTC
CASSLWAVSYEQYF
>TRBJ1-2|.|.|TRBV6-4
TGTGCCAGCAGTGACTCGGGGGGCTACACCTTC
CASSDSGGYTF
>TRBJ1-5|once|.|TRBV10-2
TGCGCCAGCAGTGAGTGGTCAGGATTCAATCAGCCCCAGCATTTT
CASSEWSGFNQPQHF
>TRBJ2-1|.|.|TRBV7-9
TGTGCCAGCAGCCCGGCCCGGGACGCCGCCAATGAGCAGTTCTTC
CASSPARDAANEQFF
>TRBJ2-1|once|.|TRBV11-3
TGTGCCAGCAGCTACCGGGATGAGCAGTTCTTC
CASSYRDEQFF
>TRBJ1-5|few|.|TRBV25-1
TGTGCCAGCAGTGAATATTTCGGTCAGCCCCAGCATTTT
CASSEYFGQPQHF
>TRBJ2-2|.|.|TRBV2
TGTGCCAGCAGTGAGCCCGGGGAGCTGTTTTTT
CASSEPGELFF
>TRBJ2-2|.|.|TRBV19
TGTGCCAGTAGGAGGAGGGGAAACCCCGGGGAGCTGTTTTTT
CASRRRGNPGELFF
>TRBJ2-2|.|TRBD1|TRBV7-9
TGTGCCAGCAGCTTAGGCAGGGGGCTCACCGGGGAGCTGTTTTTT
CASSLGRGLTGELFF
>TRBJ1-2|.|.|TRBV29-1
TGCAGCGTTGACAGAAAGAGTTTGGACTATGGCTACACCTTC
CSVDRKSLDYGYTF
>TRBJ1-1|.|.|TRBV7-9
TGTGCCAGCAGCTCCAACCAGGGCCTAGGCACTGAAGCTTTCTTT
CASSSNQGLGTEAFF
>TRBJ2-7|.|TRBD1|TRBV7-9
TGTGCCAGCAGCTCAACCCACCCGGGACAGGGGGCTTCCTACGAGCAGTACTTC
CASSSTHPGQGASYEQYF
>TRBJ2-3|.|.|TRBV19
TGTGCCAGTAGTATAGATGGCTGGTACGGCACAGATACGCAGTATTTT
CASSIDGWYGTDTQYF